One sample yielded the 26 T cell receptor beta chains listed below, sequenced in a study of cytomegalovirus exposure and HLA in healthy donors. The primer mix had 60 Vbeta and 13 Jbeta primers. The table came from immunoSEQ multiplex PCR; TCRdb's copy has only in-frame clones and leaves some out. Its listing shows 95,000 to 150,000 clones. The specimen was PBMCs. The receptors originated from a man aged 25-45 years in good health and CMV-seronegative.

The chain carries TRBV27 and TRBJ1-4; the match to TRBD1 covers 7 bases. CDR3 length: 17 residues. Germline assignment: CDR1 MNHEY and CDR2 SMNVEV (reference sequence). V was pared by 5 bases and J by 5 bases, with 14 bases of the junction left unmatched. CDR3 amino acids: CASSPTAYGTENEKLFF. DNA for the CDR3: TGTGCCAGCAGTCCTACAGCGTACGGGACAGAGAATGAAAAACTGTTTTTT.

V and J are TRBV6-5 and TRBJ2-7; D possibly corresponds to TRBD1 (5 bases). CDR1 is MNHEY, CDR2 SVGAGI, per germline. The CDR3 has 12 residues. The germline V and J ends were trimmed by 6 bases and 3 bases, with 9 bases remaining between them. The CDR3 reads CASSQGFYEQYF. CDR3 coding DNA: TGTGCCAGCAGCCAGGGTTTCTACGAGCAGTACTTC.

The CDR3 DNA reads TGCAGCGTTGATCCCCCAGGGGCTGGAGGCTACACCTTC. Its translation is CSVDPPGAGGYTF. The rearrangement joins TRBV29-1 to TRBJ1-2, with D possibly matching TRBD1 (6 bases). The CDR3 is made up of 13 amino acids. Deletions cut 3 bases from V and 8 bases from J, with 16 bases between. The germline V gene encodes CDR1 SQVTM and CDR2 ANQGSEA.

The chain is built from TRBV14 and TRBJ2-1, with 12 bases that match TRBD2. The length of the CDR3 is 17 residues. Trimming removed 0 bases from V and 9 bases from J; junction bases left unmatched: 9. Germline V gene sequence: CDR1 SGHDN, CDR2 FVKESK. The CDR3: CASSQDPSGRAWGEQFF. The CDR3 bases are TGTGCCAGCAGCCAAGACCCTAGCGGGAGGGCTTGGGGTGAGCAGTTCTTC. Full variable domain (outside the CDR3, taken from reference TRBV14 and TRBJ2-1): EAGVTQFPSHSVIEKGQTVTLRCDPISGHDNLYWYRRVMGKEIKFLLHFVKESKQDESGMPNNRFLAERTGGTYSTLKVQPAELEDSGVYFCASSQDPSGRAWGEQFFGPGTRLTVL.

The chain joins TRBV7-2 to TRBJ2-5, with 10 bases aligning to TRBD2. The J call is doubtful: the DNA matches TRBJ2-7 better. This CDR3 is 15 amino acids long. Germline-derived CDR1 and CDR2 are SGHTA and FQGNSA. As DNA, the CDR3 is TGTGCCAGCAGCTTCCTAGCGGGAGTAGCCAACGAGCAGTACTTC. Its protein is CASSFLAGVANEQYF.

The CDR3 loop reads CASSLDLDISSYEQYF. CDR3 in DNA: TGTGCCAGCAGCTTAGATCTGGACATCTCTTCCTACGAGCAGTACTTC. This rearrangement joins TRBV7-8 to TRBJ2-7; D possibly corresponds to TRBD1 (5 bases). CDR1 is SGHVS, CDR2 FQNEAQ, per germline. The CDR3 spans 16 residues. V was cut by 1 base and J by 1 base, with 14 bases left in between.

The chain joins TRBV11-1 to TRBJ2-7; tentative D call: TRBD2 (7 bases). CDR1 is SGHAT, CDR2 FQDESV, per germline (reference sequence). The CDR3 extends over 14 amino acids. Trimming left V 7 bases short and J 2 bases short, with 15 bases between. The CDR3 DNA follows: TGTGCCAGCACCCGCGGGGGCAAGACCTACGAGCAGTACTTC. It codes for CASTRGGKTYEQYF.

The chain couples TRBV7-3 to TRBJ2-2; 8 bases align to TRBD1. The germline V gene encodes CDR1 SGHTA and CDR2 FQGTGA. The trim removed 1 base at V and 7 bases at J, leaving 2 bases unmatched. The CDR3 is 14 residues long. The CDR3: CASSLRQGFGELFF. CDR3 bases: TGTGCCAGCAGCTTAAGACAGGGGTTCGGGGAGCTGTTTTTT.

The V call is TRBV30, the J call TRBJ1-1; weak D call: TRBD1 (5 bases). Germline V gene lookup returns CDR1 GTSNPN and CDR2 SVGIG (reference sequence). CDR3 length equals 12 residues. V lost 0 bases and J 11 bases, leaving 13 bases between the germline ends. In DNA form, the CDR3 reads TGTGCCTGGAGTGTACGACAGTCGACGGCTTTCTTT. This gives the protein CAWSVRQSTAFF.

The CDR3 coding sequence is TGTGCCAGCAGTTTATCCGAAGGGGGCAATGAGCAGTTCTTC. This gives the protein CASSLSEGGNEQFF. The chain links TRBV27 to TRBJ2-1; TRBD1 is a possible D gene (6 bases). The CDR3 contains 14 residues. CDR1 and CDR2 (germline): MNHEY, SMNVEV (reference sequence). Deletions cut 0 bases from V and 6 bases from J, with 9 bases between.

The chain uses TRBV19 and TRBJ2-2; tentative D call: TRBD2 (6 bases). Trimming stripped 7 bases from V and 4 bases from J, with 10 bases between. The V gene's germline CDR1 is LNHDA and CDR2 SQIVND (reference sequence). The CDR3 is made up of 13 amino acids. The DNA of the CDR3 is TGTGCCAGTAATAGGAGGGGCACCGGGGAGCTGTTTTTT. Translation: CASNRRGTGELFF.

This chain links TRBV28 with TRBJ2-7; D unclear. V was trimmed by 6 bases and J by 6 bases, leaving 9 bases between them. The CDR3 runs to 11 residues. Germline V gene lookup returns CDR1 MDHEN and CDR2 SYDVKM. The CDR3 here is CASRSTGEQYF. In DNA, the CDR3 is TGTGCCAGCAGATCTACTGGCGAGCAGTACTTC.

This chain joins TRBV7-6 and TRBJ1-1, with 8 bases aligning to TRBD1. V lost 4 bases, J lost 11 bases, and 6 bases stayed unmatched. CDR3 size: 12 residues. Looked up from germline, CDR1 is SGHVS and CDR2 is FNYEAQ. Here the CDR3 reads CASSSYRGMAFF. The CDR3, as DNA: TGTGCCAGCAGCTCGTACAGGGGGATGGCTTTCTTT.

This chain links TRBV28 with TRBJ2-7; 8 bases are a match to TRBD2. CDR1 is MDHEN and CDR2 is SYDVKM in the germline V gene. Germline trimming cut 7 bases from V and 7 bases from J; bases unmatched to any gene: 6. The CDR3 length is 12 residues. The CDR3 region has the DNA TGTGCCAGCACCCCGGGGGGGACAGAGCAGTACTTC. The encoded protein is CASTPGGTEQYF.

The gene calls are TRBV30 and TRBJ1-2, with TRBD1 matching over 11 bases. CDR1 and CDR2 from the germline V gene are GTSNPN and SVGIG (reference sequence). The CDR3 is made up of 16 amino acids. V was clipped by 3 bases and J by 7 bases; unmatched bases: 13. Written as DNA, the CDR3 is TGTGCCTGGAGCGGGACAGGGGGACAAAAGTTGAGTGGCTACACCTTC. This sequence encodes CAWSGTGGQKLSGYTF.

V is TRBV29-1 and J is TRBJ2-7, with TRBD1 matching 8 bases. The CDR3 extends over 13 amino acids. Germline CDR1 is SQVTM and CDR2 is ANQGSEA. The V gene end was trimmed by 6 bases and the J gene end by 6 bases; junction bases not matched to a gene: 10. CDR3 protein: CSVGNGQGSEQYF. CDR3 DNA: TGCAGCGTCGGAAATGGACAGGGAAGCGAGCAGTACTTC.

The chain combines TRBV5-4 with TRBJ1-4; D unclear. The CDR3 runs to 15 residues. V lost 0 bases and J lost 3, with 9 bases in between. Germline CDR1 is SGHNT and CDR2 is YYREEE (reference sequence). CDR3 sequence reads: CASSLDTPANEKLFF. The CDR3 nucleotides are TGTGCCAGCAGCTTGGATACTCCGGCTAATGAAAAACTGTTTTTT.

The gene calls are TRBV6-5 and TRBJ2-1; 11 nucleotides line up with TRBD2. Germline CDR1 reads MNHEY; CDR2 reads SVGAGI. This CDR3 spans 14 amino acids. The trim removed 5 bases at V and 5 bases at J, leaving 2 bases unmatched. CDR3 amino acids: CASSRLAGHNEQFF. CDR3 DNA: TGTGCCAGCAGTCGACTAGCGGGACACAATGAGCAGTTCTTC.

The chain links TRBV27 to TRBJ1-5; 8 nucleotides agree with TRBD1. This CDR3 spans 15 amino acids. Germline CDR1 and CDR2: MNHEY and SMNVEV (reference sequence). Losses at the gene ends were 5 bases for V and 5 bases for J; bases not matched to a gene: 8. CDR3: CASSVRGQDDQPQHF. The CDR3 DNA reads TGTGCCAGCAGTGTCAGGGGGCAGGACGATCAGCCCCAGCATTTT.

The V call is TRBV11-2, the J call TRBJ2-5; TRBD2 matches at 8 bases. The CDR3 is made up of 13 amino acids. J lost 4 bases, V lost 6 bases, and 4 bases had no gene match. Germline CDR1 reads SGHAT; CDR2 reads FQNNGV. The CDR3 here is CASRTAGAETQYF. The CDR3 nucleotides read TGTGCCAGCAGGACAGCGGGAGCAGAGACCCAGTACTTC.

The chain couples TRBV27 to TRBJ2-1; 11 bases are a match to TRBD2. V shed 3 bases and J 2 bases; nucleotides not matched to a gene: 6. Germline values: CDR1 MNHEY, CDR2 SMNVEV (reference sequence). The CDR3 runs to 17 residues. In DNA form, the CDR3 reads TGTGCCAGCAGTTTTATAGGGACTAGCGGAGCCTACAATGAGCAGTTCTTC. The encoded protein is CASSFIGTSGAYNEQFF.

The chain links TRBV19 to TRBJ2-1, with D possibly matching TRBD2 (6 bases). CDR1 and CDR2 from the germline V gene are LNHDA and SQIVND (reference sequence). CDR3 length: 14 residues. Between the trimmed V and J ends, which lost 3 bases and 12 bases, there was a span of 18 bases. CDR3 residues: CASSMKFGGALQFF. CDR3 bases: TGTGCCAGTAGTATGAAATTCGGGGGAGCCTTGCAGTTCTTC.

The CDR3 DNA reads as TGTGCCACCAAGACAGGGGTTTCTAGCACAGATACGCAGTATTTT. Its protein product is CATKTGVSSTDTQYF. The chain recombines TRBV28 with TRBJ2-3; TRBD1 aligns across 8 bases. Germline CDR1 reads MDHEN; CDR2 reads SYDVKM. Trimming took 10 bases from V and 0 from J; bases not matched to a gene: 9. The CDR3 is 15 residues long.

The V and J genes are TRBV27 and TRBJ2-1, with 8 bases identical to TRBD2. This CDR3 has 14 residues. Germline CDR1 and CDR2: MNHEY and SMNVEV (reference sequence). V was pared by 3 bases and J by 8 bases, with 6 bases of the junction left unmatched. DNA for the CDR3: TGTGCCAGCAGTTTCGGGAGGGGTTTGGATGAGCAGTTCTTC. It codes for CASSFGRGLDEQFF.

The chain uses TRBV2 and TRBJ1-4; D perhaps matches TRBD1 (5 bases). V was trimmed by 4 bases and J by 0 bases, leaving 12 bases between them. The germline V gene encodes CDR1 SNHLY and CDR2 FYNNEI. CDR3 length: 16 residues. The CDR3 here is CASSVLGGPTNEKLFF. The CDR3 region has the DNA TGTGCCAGCAGTGTGTTGGGGGGACCAACTAATGAAAAACTGTTTTTT.

The rearrangement links TRBV7-2 to TRBJ1-2; D remains unclear. V was shortened by 3 bases and J by 4 bases, with 9 bases between the two germline ends. Germline CDR1 is SGHTA and CDR2 is FQGNSA. CDR3 length equals 13 residues. For the CDR3, the DNA is TGTGCCAGCAGCTTTACAGATTCCTATGGCTACACCTTC. This codes for CASSFTDSYGYTF. Variable domain in full (rest from reference TRBV7-2 and TRBJ1-2): GAGVSQSPSNKVTEKGKDVELRCDPISGHTALYWYRQSLGQGLEFLIYFQGNSAPDKSGLPSDRFSAERTGGSVSTLTIQRTQQEDSAVYLCASSFTDSYGYTFGSGTRLTVV.